Below, 29 T cell receptor beta chains from the same sample are listed, as sequenced in a study of blood T cell repertoires in COVID-19. Generated by immunoSEQ multiplex PCR, the TCRdb table keeps only in-frame clones and is missing some. This table holds tens of thousands of clones, more than 80% found once. Material: peripheral blood. All receptors come from a human donor in a cohort sampled during active COVID-19.

The chain joins TRBV6-6 to TRBJ2-7, with 8 bases identical to TRBD2. The CDR3 extends over 15 amino acids. With 6 bases clipped from V and 4 bases from J, the junction kept 11 bases outside the gene matches. Germline-derived CDR1 and CDR2 are MNHNY and SVGAGI (reference sequence). The CDR3 region has the DNA TGTGCCAGCAGCCCCGGTCCCCGCGGGGGGTACGAGCAGTACTTC. Translation gives CASSPGPRGGYEQYF.

This chain links TRBV6-2 or TRBV6-3 with TRBJ2-7; 9 nucleotides line up with TRBD2. V gave up 4 bases and J gave up 7 bases; unmatched junction bases: 11. CDR3 size: 15 residues. Germline V gene sequence: CDR1 MNHEY, CDR2 SVGEGT. The CDR3 region has the DNA TGTGCCAGCAGTTCAGAGCGGGGGGCCCTGAAGGAGCAGTACTTC. It encodes CASSSERGALKEQYF.

The chain carries TRBV5-1 and TRBJ1-4; perhaps TRBD1 as D (6 bases). Germline V lookup: CDR1 SGHRS, CDR2 YFSETQ. The CDR3 runs to 16 residues. The V end lost 0 bases, the J end lost 4 bases, and 13 bases lay between the germline ends. CDR3 amino acids: CASSLAYGGVNEKLFF. CDR3 bases: TGCGCCAGCAGCTTGGCCTATGGGGGCGTTAATGAAAAACTGTTTTTT.

The chain has TRBV18 and TRBJ2-5, with 9 positions matching TRBD1. Germline CDR1 KGHSH, CDR2 LQKENI. V dropped 6 bases and J dropped 2; count of bases not matched to a gene: 10. The CDR3 extends over 16 amino acids. CDR3 bases: TGTGCCAGCTCGTCGATATCCGGGACAGGGCAAGAGACCCAGTACTTC. Its protein is CASSSISGTGQETQYF.

The rearrangement joins TRBV6-2 or TRBV6-3 to TRBJ1-2, with unresolved D. The CDR3 is made up of 16 amino acids. Trimming stripped 6 bases from V and 4 bases from J, with 21 bases between. Germline CDR1 and CDR2: MNHEY and SVGEGT. CDR3 coding DNA: TGTGCCAGCAGCCCTCAGGTGGAGGGAGGTGGCTATGGCTACACCTTC. Translated, it gives CASSPQVEGGGYGYTF.

This chain joins TRBV5-1 and TRBJ2-1, with 12 bases lining up with TRBD2. Germline loops: CDR1 SGHRS, CDR2 YFSETQ. The junction had 8 bases not matched to a gene; V was cut back by 4 bases and J by 9 bases. The CDR3 is made up of 15 amino acids. CDR3 in DNA: TGCGCCAGCAGCGATTCTAGCGGGGGGGCCGGTGAGCAGTTCTTC. It is translated as CASSDSSGGAGEQFF.

This chain uses TRBV6-6 with TRBJ1-6; perhaps TRBD1 as D (6 bases). This CDR3 is 15 amino acids long. The V gene lost 2 bases and the J gene lost 10 bases, with 15 bases spanning the gap. Germline-derived CDR1 and CDR2 are MNHNY and SVGAGI (reference sequence). CDR3 in DNA: TGTGCCAGCAGTTACGACCGCGGGGGCGGCTCACCCCTCCACTTT. Amino acid sequence: CASSYDRGGGSPLHF.

The table lists this clone with a count of one. V usage is TRBV4-1 and J usage is TRBJ1-5; no clear D. The V end lost 3 bases, the J end lost 2 bases, and 8 bases lay between the germline ends. The CDR3 has 14 amino acids. Per germline, CDR1 MGHRA and CDR2 YSYEKL. The DNA of the CDR3 is TGCGCCAGCAGCCAGTCCCGAGGCAATCAGCCCCAGCATTTT. Encoded protein: CASSQSRGNQPQHF.

The V call is TRBV24-1, the J call TRBJ2-1; the match to TRBD2 covers 8 bases. CDR1 and CDR2 from the germline V gene are KGHDR and SFDVKD. The CDR3 is 14 residues long. Trimming at V came to 6 bases and at J to 0 bases, leaving 0 bases not matched to a gene. For the CDR3, the DNA is TGTGCCACCAGTCGGGGGGGCTCCTACAATGAGCAGTTCTTC. Amino acid sequence: CATSRGGSYNEQFF.

This chain joins TRBV5-1 and TRBJ2-2, with a tentative D call TRBD2 (5 bases). Trimming took 0 bases from V and 4 from J, leaving 10 bases between them. The V gene's germline CDR1 is SGHRS and CDR2 YFSETQ. The CDR3 has 15 amino acids. Written as DNA, the CDR3 is TGCGCCAGCAGCTTGGAATCTGCGGGCACCGGGGAGCTGTTTTTT. The encoded protein is CASSLESAGTGELFF.

The gene calls are TRBV10-3 and TRBJ2-7, with TRBD1 matching over 8 bases. The CDR3 has 16 amino acids. Per the germline V gene, CDR1 is ENHRY and CDR2 is SYGVKD. V was pared by 8 bases and J by 2 bases, with 14 bases of the junction left unmatched. This CDR3 reads CAIRDSAAGGPYEQYF. In nucleotides, the CDR3 is TGTGCCATCCGAGACTCGGCGGCAGGGGGCCCCTACGAGCAGTACTTC.

The chain has TRBV29-1 and TRBJ2-7; D is undetermined. CDR1 SQVTM and CDR2 ANQGSEA come from the germline V gene. Trimming took 2 bases from V and 4 from J, leaving 9 bases between them. The CDR3 is made up of 12 amino acids. The CDR3 DNA reads as TGCAGCGTTGAACTAGGTAGTTACGAGCAGTACTTC. Its translation: CSVELGSYEQYF.

The DNA of the CDR3 is TGTGCCAGCCGCCAGGGGGGTGAAAAACTGTTTTTT. Amino acids: CASRQGGEKLFF. The chain has TRBV28 and TRBJ1-4; 7 nucleotides match TRBD1. V lost 8 bases to trimming and J lost 7 bases; unmatched junction nucleotides: 4. The CDR3 covers 12 residues. In germline, CDR1 is MDHEN, CDR2 SYDVKM.

The gene calls are TRBV7-8 and TRBJ2-1, with TRBD1 matching over 9 bases. This CDR3 spans 14 amino acids. The J segment lost 7 bases and the V segment lost 3 bases, leaving 4 bases of the junction unmatched. CDR1 SGHVS and CDR2 FQNEAQ come from the germline V gene. The CDR3 spells CASSFLGQGNEQFF. The DNA for the CDR3 is TGTGCCAGCAGCTTTCTGGGACAGGGTAATGAGCAGTTCTTC.

Only a few counts were recorded for this clone. The V gene is TRBV9, the J gene TRBJ2-2; 8 nucleotides agree with TRBD1. V shed 0 bases and J 5 bases; nucleotides not matched to a gene: 6. Germline V gives CDR1 SGDLS, CDR2 YYNGEE. The CDR3 is 16 amino acids. CDR3 nucleotides: TGTGCCAGCAGCGTAGGAAACAGGGGGTGGACCGGGGAGCTGTTTTTT. Its translation: CASSVGNRGWTGELFF.

The V and J genes are TRBV14 and TRBJ1-6; TRBD1 aligns across 9 bases. The CDR3 runs 16 residues. CDR1 and CDR2 from the germline V gene are SGHDN and FVKESK. J was trimmed by 7 bases and V by 2 bases; bases with no gene match: 6. The CDR3 coding sequence is TGTGCCAGCAGCCAAAACAGGGGGCGAGTAAATTCACCCCTCCACTTT. Translation gives CASSQNRGRVNSPLHF.

This chain uses TRBV3-1 (or the pseudogene TRBV3-2) with TRBJ1-2; D possibly corresponds to TRBD1 (5 bases). The CDR3 sequence is 14 residues long. Trimming shortened V by 5 bases and J by 7 bases, and 17 bases separated the two germline ends. Looked up from germline, CDR1 is LGHDT and CDR2 is YNNKEL (reference sequence). CDR3 nucleotides: TGTGCCAGCAGCGCACACGGACAAGCGAGTGGCTACACCTTC. Translated, it gives CASSAHGQASGYTF.

The chain's CDR3 is CASSPSQRSYNEQFF. Here the CDR3 DNA reads TGTGCCAGCTCACCATCTCAGCGATCCTACAATGAGCAGTTCTTC. The chain combines TRBV18 with TRBJ2-1; D remains ambiguous. The CDR3 is 15 amino acids. CDR1 is KGHSH, CDR2 LQKENI, per germline. Between the trimmed V and J ends, which lost 2 bases and 1 base, there was a span of 9 bases.

The chain joins TRBV3-1 (or the pseudogene TRBV3-2) to TRBJ1-5, with TRBD1 matching over 9 bases. With 4 bases clipped from V and 3 bases from J, the junction kept 7 bases outside the gene matches. The germline CDR1 and CDR2 sequences are LGHDT and YNNKEL (reference sequence). The CDR3 contains 16 residues. The CDR3 coding sequence is TGTGCCAGCAGCCCTCACGGACAGGGGAACAATCAGCCCCAGCATTTT. It encodes CASSPHGQGNNQPQHF.

This chain joins TRBV7-9 and TRBJ1-5, with TRBD1 matching 9 bases. This CDR3 region has 16 residues. Germline V gene sequence: CDR1 SEHNR, CDR2 FQNEAQ (reference sequence). V lost 3 bases and J lost 2; bases outside the gene matches: 5. Here the CDR3 reads CASSLGQGSGNQPQHF. CDR3 DNA: TGTGCCAGCAGCTTGGGACAGGGATCGGGCAATCAGCCCCAGCATTTT.

This clone has just a few counts. The chain combines TRBV24-1 with TRBJ1-5; D call uncertain. The CDR3 totals 15 residues. Germline CDR1 reads KGHDR; CDR2 reads SFDVKD. Between the trimmed V and J ends, which lost 3 bases and 4 bases, there was a span of 12 bases. CDR3 protein: CATSDSRLPNQPQHF. The CDR3 DNA follows: TGTGCCACCAGTGATAGCAGGCTCCCTAATCAGCCCCAGCATTTT.

V usage is TRBV7-2 and J usage is TRBJ2-5; TRBD1 aligns across 7 bases. This CDR3 is built from 13 residues. With V trimmed by 3 bases and J by 5 bases, 3 bases remained unmatched. Germline V gives CDR1 SGHTA, CDR2 FQGNSA. CDR3 DNA sequence: TGTGCCAGCAGCTTGTCAGGGGGTGAGACCCAGTACTTC. Translated, it gives CASSLSGGETQYF.

The CDR3 here is CASSLGGGAHTGELFF. In DNA form, the CDR3 reads TGTGCCAGCAGCCTAGGAGGGGGCGCACACACCGGGGAGCTGTTTTTT. This chain links TRBV7-9 with TRBJ2-2; D is perhaps TRBD1 (7 bases). V shed 5 bases and J shed 3 bases, with 16 bases lying between them. The CDR3 runs 16 residues. CDR1 is SEHNR and CDR2 is FQNEAQ in the germline V gene (reference sequence).

J is TRBJ2-3 and V is TRBV19; TRBD1 is a possible D gene (6 bases). With 5 bases removed from V and 1 base from J, the gap between germline ends came to 16 bases. This CDR3 is 16 amino acids long. The V gene's germline CDR1 is LNHDA and CDR2 SQIVND (reference sequence). The CDR3 sequence is CASSPGRGLGTDTQYF. In nucleotides, the CDR3 is TGTGCCAGTAGTCCCGGAAGGGGGTTGGGCACAGATACGCAGTATTTT. The complete variable domain, with remaining parts taken from reference TRBV19 and TRBJ2-3, reads DGGITQSPKYLFRKEGQNVTLSCEQNLNHDAMYWYRQDPGQGLRLIYYSQIVNDFQKGDIAEGYSVSREKKESFPLTVTSAQKNPTAFYLCASSPGRGLGTDTQYFGPGTRLTVL.

The chain employs TRBV2 and TRBJ2-1; the D gene is possibly TRBD2 (5 bases). V lost 4 bases, J lost 10 bases, and 11 bases lay in between. Germline CDR1 is SNHLY and CDR2 is FYNNEI. The CDR3 consists of 12 residues. CDR3 coding DNA: TGTGCCAGCAGTGGACCGGGAAGGGAGCAGTTCTTC. As protein: CASSGPGREQFF.

The V call is TRBV16, the J call TRBJ1-4; maybe TRBD1 (5 bases). V lost 4 bases, J lost 4 bases, and 10 bases lay in between. CDR1 KGHSY and CDR2 FQNENV come from the germline V gene. The CDR3 extends over 14 amino acids. The CDR3 is CASSPGTFNEKLFF. The CDR3 DNA sequence: TGTGCCAGCAGCCCCGGGACTTTTAATGAAAAACTGTTTTTT.

This rearrangement joins TRBV18 to TRBJ1-4; TRBD1 matches 11 bases. This CDR3 is 19 amino acids long. V shed 2 bases, J shed 6 bases, and the junction held 14 bases outside the gene matches. Germline lookup yields CDR1 KGHSH and CDR2 LQKENI. The CDR3: CASSPGLGQGATEHEKLFF. CDR3 nucleotides: TGTGCCAGCTCACCAGGCTTAGGACAGGGGGCCACGGAGCATGAAAAACTGTTTTTT.

CDR3 in amino acids: CATSDPRQAPDQPQHF. The CDR3 nucleotides read TGTGCCACCAGTGACCCTCGACAGGCACCTGATCAGCCCCAGCATTTT. This sequence joins TRBV24-1 and TRBJ1-5, with D perhaps TRBD1 (6 bases). The V end was cut by 4 bases, the J end by 5 bases, with 17 bases between. The CDR3 runs to 16 residues. CDR1 is KGHDR, CDR2 SFDVKD, per germline.

This clone was detected ten times or more. The chain is built from TRBV29-1 and TRBJ1-1; D gene ambiguous. Germline V gene sequence: CDR1 SQVTM, CDR2 ANQGSEA. The CDR3 runs 14 residues. Trimming pared 4 bases from V and 0 bases from J, leaving 12 bases between. This chain's CDR3 is CSVATQAMNTEAFF. CDR3 bases: TGCAGCGTTGCGACCCAGGCTATGAACACTGAAGCTTTCTTT.